These 9 T cell receptor beta chains originate from one sample sequenced in a study of shared T cell receptors in the human thymus. Clones were sequenced by immunoSEQ multiplex PCR, and TCRdb holds only the in-frame ones, with some missing. Of approximately 660,000 clones listed, around 89% are singletons. The same sample was also studied in work on human thymus T cells.

The source material was thymocytes. The receptors derive from a boy under three years old with a congenital heart defect.

The genes are TRBV6-4 and TRBJ1-1; D perhaps matches TRBD1 (5 bases). Germline V gene lookup returns CDR1 MRHNA and CDR2 SNTAGT. CDR3 size: 14 residues. With 8 bases removed from V and 2 bases from J, the gap between germline ends came to 15 bases. As DNA, the CDR3 is TGTGCCAGCCGACTGGTAGGGGCAAACACTGAAGCTTTCTTT. It translates to CASRLVGANTEAFF.

The chain has TRBV5-1 and TRBJ2-3; D possibly corresponds to TRBD2 (5 bases). CDR3 length: 18 amino acids. Germline values: CDR1 SGHRS, CDR2 YFSETQ. Trimming stripped 0 bases from V and 2 bases from J, with 19 bases between. CDR3 bases: TGCGCCAGCAGCTTGGGGATTACCGGGGATCCCCTCACAGATACGCAGTATTTT. As protein: CASSLGITGDPLTDTQYF. Looking up the rest from reference TRBV5-1 and TRBJ2-3 gives the full variable domain: KAGVTQTPRYLIKTRGQQVTLSCSPISGHRSVSWYQQTPGQGLQFLFEYFSETQRNKGNFPGRFSGRQFSNSRSEMNVSTLELGDSALYLCASSLGITGDPLTDTQYFGPGTRLTVL.

Written as DNA, the CDR3 is TGTGCCAGCAGTTACTTGGACAGGGGTGGTGGCTACACCTTC. Translating gives CASSYLDRGGGYTF. The chain couples TRBV6-5 to TRBJ1-2; 9 bases map to TRBD1. The germline V gene encodes CDR1 MNHEY and CDR2 SVGAGI. The CDR3 totals 14 residues. After removal of 1 base from V and 7 bases from J, the junction contained 4 bases not matched to a gene.

The rearrangement links TRBV5-5 to TRBJ1-1, with D tentatively TRBD1 (5 bases). V dropped 0 bases and J dropped 5 bases, with 14 bases sitting between them. Germline CDR1 reads SGHKS; CDR2 reads YYEKEE (reference sequence). This CDR3 spans 15 amino acids. Here the CDR3 reads CASSLGRDARTEAFF. CDR3 DNA sequence: TGTGCCAGCAGCTTGGGGAGGGACGCCAGGACTGAAGCTTTCTTT.

The J gene is TRBJ2-7, the V gene TRBV29-1, with TRBD1 identical over 9 bases. The CDR3 contains 11 residues. The ends lost 2 bases at V and 8 bases at J; junction bases unmatched: 1. Germline CDR1 is SQVTM and CDR2 is ANQGSEA. This CDR3 is CSVENRGQQYF. Written as DNA, the CDR3 is TGCAGCGTTGAAAACAGGGGGCAGCAGTACTTC.

This chain uses TRBV4-1 with TRBJ2-2, with D unclear. The CDR3 extends over 16 amino acids. The germline V and J ends were trimmed by 4 bases and 0 bases, with 12 bases remaining between them. Germline values: CDR1 MGHRA, CDR2 YSYEKL. This chain's CDR3 is CASSPLTDPNTGELFF. The CDR3, as DNA: TGCGCCAGCAGCCCCCTAACAGATCCGAACACCGGGGAGCTGTTTTTT.

The chain carries TRBV6-5 and TRBJ2-7, with 9 bases that match TRBD1. The V and J ends lost 0 bases and 3 bases, in that order; junction bases with no gene match: 6. Germline V gives CDR1 MNHEY, CDR2 SVGAGI. This CDR3 spans 16 amino acids. CDR3 protein: CASSYSVLDRGYEQYF. The DNA for the CDR3 is TGTGCCAGCAGTTACTCGGTGTTGGACAGGGGCTACGAGCAGTACTTC.

The rearrangement uses TRBV29-1 and TRBJ2-3, with 9 bases aligning to TRBD1. Trimming at V came to 8 bases and at J to 1 base, leaving 7 bases not matched to a gene. Germline V gives CDR1 SQVTM, CDR2 ANQGSEA. The CDR3 loop spans 14 amino acids. CDR3 DNA: TGCAGCACCTGGGGGGACAGGGGCACAGATACGCAGTATTTT. This translates into CSTWGDRGTDTQYF.

This clone showed up just a few times. CDR3 sequence reads: CASSLMAPGGSSDGEQFF. For the CDR3, the DNA is TGTGCCAGCAGCTTAATGGCCCCCGGAGGTTCTAGTGACGGTGAGCAGTTCTTC. The chain couples TRBV7-3 to TRBJ2-1; TRBD2 is a possible D gene (5 bases). V shed 1 base and J shed 9 bases, with 25 bases lying between them. The CDR3 covers 18 residues. Germline CDR1 SGHTA, CDR2 FQGTGA.